The rows below give T cell receptor beta chains drawn from one sample of a study of blood T cell repertoires in COVID-19. Method: immunoSEQ multiplex PCR; TCRdb's copy keeps in-frame clones and lacks some. The sample includes over 200,000 clones, 70% to 90% seen only once; the top ten take about 9%. The specimen was PBMCs or T cells enriched from blood (not recorded which). Receptor source: a man between 35 and 55 years old who had recovered from COVID-19. Both conserved end residues are part of each CDR3. A D gene is named only where the DNA matches it firmly. Size is stated for part of the rows, as once, few or many counts, or as a class when the clone is expanded.

j_call	d_call	cdr3_length	v_call	clone_size	cdr3_nt	cdr3_aa
TRBJ1-4	.	14	TRBV7-8	.	TGTGCCAGCAGCCGAGACAGATGGAATGAAAAACTGTTTTTT	CASSRDRWNEKLFF
TRBJ2-1	TRBD2	16	TRBV25-1	.	TGTGCCAGCAGTGGAGGGACTAGCGGGGGTCTCAATGAGCAGTTCTTC	CASSGGTSGGLNEQFF
TRBJ2-2	TRBD2	19	TRBV9	.	TGTGCCAGCAGCTCCGACCCGGGACTAGCGGGGGGGCTTTCCGGGGAGCTGTTTTTT	CASSSDPGLAGGLSGELFF
TRBJ2-1	TRBD2	16	TRBV2	.	TGTGCCAGCAGTGAGTATCCCCCGCTAGCGGGCGGACAGCAGTTCTTC	CASSEYPPLAGGQQFF
TRBJ1-1	TRBD1	14	TRBV5-4	few	TGTGCCAGCAGCCGGGACAGACAAAACACTGAAGCTTTCTTT	CASSRDRQNTEAFF
TRBJ1-2	TRBD1	14	TRBV29-1	.	TGCAGCGTGCCACGGACAGGGGGAGACTATGGCTACACCTTC	CSVPRTGGDYGYTF
TRBJ1-4	TRBD1	15	TRBV2	.	TGTGCCAGCAGTTACCTCGGGACAGTTAATGAAAAACTGTTTTTT	CASSYLGTVNEKLFF
TRBJ2-1	.	13	TRBV7-7	once	TGTGCCAGCAGCTCGACGCGGGACAATGAGCAGTTCTTC	CASSSTRDNEQFF
TRBJ1-5	TRBD1	14	TRBV5-8	.	TGTGCCAGCAGCCCTAGGACAGGGAACCAGCCCCAGCATTTT	CASSPRTGNQPQHF
TRBJ1-2	.	13	TRBV24-1	.	TGTGCCACCAGTGATTCATCGACTTATGGCTACACCTTC	CATSDSSTYGYTF
TRBJ2-7	TRBD1	15	TRBV7-9	.	TGTGCCAGCAGCCAATTACAGGGGGCGCGGTACGAGCAGTACTTC	CASSQLQGARYEQYF
TRBJ2-1	TRBD1	15	TRBV9	.	TGTGCCAGCAGCGTCGCAGGGGGCGCCCCCGATGAGCAGTTCTTC	CASSVAGGAPDEQFF
TRBJ1-1	TRBD1	18	TRBV18	.	TGTGCCAGCTCACCACAAGCCGGGACAGGTCCCCTGAACACTGAAGCTTTCTTT	CASSPQAGTGPLNTEAFF
TRBJ1-1	.	12	TRBV19	once	TGTGCCAGTAGTATTAGGGGGTCTGAAGCTTTCTTT	CASSIRGSEAFF
TRBJ2-5	TRBD2	15	TRBV23-1	.	TGCGCCAGCAGCCAGGACCGGCCCGGGGGGGAGACCCAGTACTTC	CASSQDRPGGETQYF
TRBJ1-2	.	14	TRBV30	.	TGTGCCTGGAGTCGGACAGAGCTTAACTATGGCTACACCTTC	CAWSRTELNYGYTF
TRBJ1-1	.	13	TRBV27	.	TGTGCCACCTCGTTACAGGGGAACACTGAAGCTTTCTTT	CATSLQGNTEAFF
TRBJ1-2	TRBD1	16	TRBV7-9	.	TGTGCCAGCAGCTTAGGGACAGGGGGCGACGCTCATGGCTACACCTTC	CASSLGTGGDAHGYTF
TRBJ2-6	.	18	TRBV4-1	.	TGCGCCAGCAGCCAAGTGCACAGACCTCTCTCTGGGGCCAACGTCCTGACTTTC	CASSQVHRPLSGANVLTF
TRBJ2-7	TRBD2	14	TRBV19	.	TGTGCCAGTAGTATAATGAGCGGGGGCTACGAGCAGTACTTC	CASSIMSGGYEQYF
TRBJ2-3	TRBD1	11	TRBV10-2	.	TGCGCCAGCAAGGGGGCAGGGGTCGAGTATTTT	CASKGAGVEYF
TRBJ2-7	TRBD2	16	TRBV7-8	once	TGTGCCAGCAGCTTAGTGCTAGCGGGAGGGTACTACGAGCAGTACTTC	CASSLVLAGGYYEQYF
TRBJ1-2	.	13	TRBV4-1	.	TGCGCCAGCAGCGACGGGACATCCTATGGCTACACCTTC	CASSDGTSYGYTF
TRBJ2-1	.	14	TRBV2	.	TGTGCCAGCACCCCGGACAGCTCCTACAATGAGCAGTTCTTC	CASTPDSSYNEQFF
TRBJ2-5	TRBD2	15	TRBV5-1	.	TGCGCCAGCAGCTTGGGCGGGGGAGATCTTGGGACCCAGTACTTC	CASSLGGGDLGTQYF
TRBJ1-1	TRBD1	14	TRBV27	few	TGTGCCAGCAGTTCTGGACAGGAAAACACTGAAGCTTTCTTT	CASSSGQENTEAFF
TRBJ2-5	TRBD1	17	TRBV13	.	TGTGCCAGCAGCCTAACCTTCGGGACAGCGTACCAAGAGACCCAGTACTTC	CASSLTFGTAYQETQYF
TRBJ1-1	.	13	TRBV24-1	.	TGTGCCACCACCTCAGGGGCCCGGACTGAAGCTTTCTTT	CATTSGARTEAFF
TRBJ2-1	.	14	TRBV5-6	.	TGTGCCAGCAGCTCGACCCTGACGGGCAATGAGCAGTTCTTC	CASSSTLTGNEQFF
TRBJ2-1	.	12	TRBV28	.	TGTGCCAGCAGGTTTTCTTTAGATGAGCAGTTCTTC	CASRFSLDEQFF
TRBJ2-7	TRBD2	20	TRBV6-6	many	TGTGCCAGCAGTCGACCATCCGGGACTAGCGGATTAAAAAAAACCTACGAGCAGTACTTC	CASSRPSGTSGLKKTYEQYF
TRBJ2-1	.	12	TRBV2	few	TGTGCCAGCCATCCCTCCTACAATGAGCAGTTCTTC	CASHPSYNEQFF
TRBJ1-2	TRBD1	15	TRBV6-5	.	TGTGCCAGCAGTAACCCCCAGGGGGCGGGTTATGGCTACACCTTC	CASSNPQGAGYGYTF